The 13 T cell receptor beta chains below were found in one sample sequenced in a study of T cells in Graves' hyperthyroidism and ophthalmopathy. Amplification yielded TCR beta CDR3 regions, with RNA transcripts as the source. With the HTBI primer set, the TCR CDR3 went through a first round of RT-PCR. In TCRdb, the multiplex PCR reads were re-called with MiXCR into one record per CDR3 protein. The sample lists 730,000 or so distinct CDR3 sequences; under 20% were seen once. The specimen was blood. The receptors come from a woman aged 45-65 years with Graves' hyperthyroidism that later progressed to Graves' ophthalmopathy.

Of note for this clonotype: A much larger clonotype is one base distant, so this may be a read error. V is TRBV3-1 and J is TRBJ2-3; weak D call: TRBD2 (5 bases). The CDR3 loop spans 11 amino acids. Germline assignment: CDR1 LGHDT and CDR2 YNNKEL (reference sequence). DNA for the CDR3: TGTGCCAGCAGCTCAGCGGATATGCAGTATTTT. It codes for CASSSADMQYF.

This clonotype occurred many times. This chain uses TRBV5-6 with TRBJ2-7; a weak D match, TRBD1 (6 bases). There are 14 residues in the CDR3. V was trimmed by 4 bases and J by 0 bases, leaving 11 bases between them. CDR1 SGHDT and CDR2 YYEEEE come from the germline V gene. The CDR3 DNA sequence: TGTGCCAGCAGCCCCGGGGACAACTCCTACGAGCAGTACTTC. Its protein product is CASSPGDNSYEQYF.

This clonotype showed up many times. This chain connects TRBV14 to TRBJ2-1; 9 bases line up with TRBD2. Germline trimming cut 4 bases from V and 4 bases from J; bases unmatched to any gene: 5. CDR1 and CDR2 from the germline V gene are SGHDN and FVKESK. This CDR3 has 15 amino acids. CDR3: CASSPLAGEYNEQFF. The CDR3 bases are TGTGCCAGCAGCCCTTTAGCGGGGGAATACAATGAGCAGTTCTTC.

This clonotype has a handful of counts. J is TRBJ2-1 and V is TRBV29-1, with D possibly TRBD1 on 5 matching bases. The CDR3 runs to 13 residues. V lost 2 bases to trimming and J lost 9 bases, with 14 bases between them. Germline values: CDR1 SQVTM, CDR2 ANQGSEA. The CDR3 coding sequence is TGCAGCGTTGAACCGACAGCTCCCGGTGAGCAGTTCTTC. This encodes CSVEPTAPGEQFF.

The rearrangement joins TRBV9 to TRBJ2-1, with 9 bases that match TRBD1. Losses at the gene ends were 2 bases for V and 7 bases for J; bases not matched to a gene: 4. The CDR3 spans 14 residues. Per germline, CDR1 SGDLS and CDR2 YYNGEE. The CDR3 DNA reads TGTGCCAGCAGCGTGGGACAGGGTTATAATGAGCAGTTCTTC. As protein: CASSVGQGYNEQFF.

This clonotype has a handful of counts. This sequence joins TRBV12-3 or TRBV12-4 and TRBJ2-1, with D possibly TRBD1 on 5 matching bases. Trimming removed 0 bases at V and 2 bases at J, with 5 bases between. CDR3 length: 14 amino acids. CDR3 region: CASSLARAYNEQFF. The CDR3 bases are TGTGCCAGCAGTTTAGCCAGGGCCTACAATGAGCAGTTCTTC.

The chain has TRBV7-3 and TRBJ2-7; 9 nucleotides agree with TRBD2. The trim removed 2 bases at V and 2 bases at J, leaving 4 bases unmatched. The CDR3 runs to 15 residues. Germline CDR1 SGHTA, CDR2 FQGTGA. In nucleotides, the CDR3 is TGTGCCAGCAGCTTACTCGGCGGGGGGGCCTACGAGCAGTACTTC. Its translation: CASSLLGGGAYEQYF.

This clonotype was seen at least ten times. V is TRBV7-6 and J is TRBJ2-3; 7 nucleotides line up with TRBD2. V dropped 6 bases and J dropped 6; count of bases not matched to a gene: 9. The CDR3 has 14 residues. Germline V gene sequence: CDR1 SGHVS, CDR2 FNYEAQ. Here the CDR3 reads CASRPNVGGDTQYF. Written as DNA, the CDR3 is TGTGCCAGCAGACCAAACGTCGGGGGGGATACGCAGTATTTT.

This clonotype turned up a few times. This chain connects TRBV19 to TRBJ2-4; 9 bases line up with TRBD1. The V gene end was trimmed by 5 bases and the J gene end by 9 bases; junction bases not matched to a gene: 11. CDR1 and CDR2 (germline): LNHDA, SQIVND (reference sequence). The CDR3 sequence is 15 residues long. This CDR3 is CASSANRGLSAIQYF. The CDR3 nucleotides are TGTGCCAGTAGTGCCAACAGGGGGCTGTCGGCCATTCAGTACTTC.

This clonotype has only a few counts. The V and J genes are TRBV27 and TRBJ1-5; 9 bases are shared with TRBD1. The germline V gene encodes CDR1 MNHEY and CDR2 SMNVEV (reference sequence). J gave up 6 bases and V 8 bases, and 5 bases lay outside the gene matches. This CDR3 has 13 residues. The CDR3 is CASGTGGFQPQHF. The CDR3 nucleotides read TGTGCCAGCGGAACAGGGGGCTTTCAGCCCCAGCATTTT.

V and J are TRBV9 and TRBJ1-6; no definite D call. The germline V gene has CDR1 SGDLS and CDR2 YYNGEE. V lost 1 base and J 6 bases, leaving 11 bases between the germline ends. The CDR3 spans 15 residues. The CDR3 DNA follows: TGTGCCAGCAGCGTAACACCAGCGTCTAATTCACCCCTCCACTTT. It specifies CASSVTPASNSPLHF.

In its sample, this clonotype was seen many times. For the CDR3, the DNA is TGCGCCAGCAGCTTGGTGCCCGACTTGGTCGGTGAAGCTTTCTTT. It yields the protein CASSLVPDLVGEAFF. This chain uses TRBV5-1 with TRBJ1-1; D gene ambiguous. The V and J ends lost 0 bases and 7 bases respectively, with 16 bases between them. From germline, CDR1 is SGHRS and CDR2 YFSETQ. The CDR3 contains 15 residues.

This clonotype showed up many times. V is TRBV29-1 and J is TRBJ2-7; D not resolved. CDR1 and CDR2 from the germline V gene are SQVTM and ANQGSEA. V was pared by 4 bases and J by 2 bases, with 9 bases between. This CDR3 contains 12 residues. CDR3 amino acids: CSVVGRAYEQYF. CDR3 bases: TGCAGCGTTGTGGGCAGAGCCTACGAGCAGTACTTC.